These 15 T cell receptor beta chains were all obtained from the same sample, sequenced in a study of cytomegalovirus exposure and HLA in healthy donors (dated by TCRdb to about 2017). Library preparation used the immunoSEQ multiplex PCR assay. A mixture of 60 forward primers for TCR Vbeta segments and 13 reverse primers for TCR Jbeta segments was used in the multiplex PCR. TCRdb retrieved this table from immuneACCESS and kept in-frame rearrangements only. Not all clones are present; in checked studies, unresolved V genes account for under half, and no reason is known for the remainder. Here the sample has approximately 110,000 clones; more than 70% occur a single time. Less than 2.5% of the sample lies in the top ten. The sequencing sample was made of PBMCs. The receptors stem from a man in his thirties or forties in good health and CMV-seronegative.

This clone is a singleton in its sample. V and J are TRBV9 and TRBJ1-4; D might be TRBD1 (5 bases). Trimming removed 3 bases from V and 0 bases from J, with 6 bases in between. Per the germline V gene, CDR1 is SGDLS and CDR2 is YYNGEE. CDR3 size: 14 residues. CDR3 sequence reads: CASSEGATNEKLFF. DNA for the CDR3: TGTGCCAGCAGCGAAGGGGCAACTAATGAAAAACTGTTTTTT.

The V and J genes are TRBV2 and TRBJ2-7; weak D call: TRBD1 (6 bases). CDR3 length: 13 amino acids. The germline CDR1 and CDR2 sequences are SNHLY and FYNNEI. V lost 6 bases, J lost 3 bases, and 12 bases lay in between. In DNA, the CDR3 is TGTGCCAGCAGGGGGGACACCCTCTACGAGCAGTACTTC. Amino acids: CASRGDTLYEQYF.

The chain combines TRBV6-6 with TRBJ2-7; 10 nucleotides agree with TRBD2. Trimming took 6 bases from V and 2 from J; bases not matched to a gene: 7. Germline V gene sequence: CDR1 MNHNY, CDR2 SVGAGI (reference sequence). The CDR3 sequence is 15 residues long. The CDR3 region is CASSFGSGGTYEQYF. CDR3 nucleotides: TGTGCCAGCAGCTTCGGTAGCGGGGGGACCTACGAGCAGTACTTC.

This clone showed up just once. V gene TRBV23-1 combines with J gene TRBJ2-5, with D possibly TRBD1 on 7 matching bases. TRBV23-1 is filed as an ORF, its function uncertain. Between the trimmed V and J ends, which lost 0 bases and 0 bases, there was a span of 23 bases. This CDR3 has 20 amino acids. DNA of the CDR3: TGCGCCAGCAGTCAATCCGCTCGAGAACCGCCAGGGGGGAACCAAGAGACCCAGTACTTC. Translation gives CASSQSAREPPGGNQETQYF.

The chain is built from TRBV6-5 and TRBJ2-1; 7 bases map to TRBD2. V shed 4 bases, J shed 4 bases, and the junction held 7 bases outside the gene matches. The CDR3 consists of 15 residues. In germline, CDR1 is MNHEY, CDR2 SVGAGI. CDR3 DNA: TGTGCCAGCAGTTCCATTTCTAGCGGTTACAATGAGCAGTTCTTC. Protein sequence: CASSSISSGYNEQFF.

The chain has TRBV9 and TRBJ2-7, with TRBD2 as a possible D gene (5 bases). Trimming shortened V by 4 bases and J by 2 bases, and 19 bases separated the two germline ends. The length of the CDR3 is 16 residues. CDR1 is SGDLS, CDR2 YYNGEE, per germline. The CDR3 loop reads CASSSGPSGETYEQYF. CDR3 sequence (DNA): TGTGCCAGCAGCTCCGGACCCAGCGGAGAGACCTACGAGCAGTACTTC.

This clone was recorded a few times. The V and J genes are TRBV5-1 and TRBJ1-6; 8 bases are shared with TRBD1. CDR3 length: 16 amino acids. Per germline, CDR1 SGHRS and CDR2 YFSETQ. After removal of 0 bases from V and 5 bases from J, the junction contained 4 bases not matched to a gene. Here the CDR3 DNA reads TGCGCCAGCAGCTTGGGCAGGGGGCAGAATAATTCACCCCTCCACTTT. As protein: CASSLGRGQNNSPLHF.

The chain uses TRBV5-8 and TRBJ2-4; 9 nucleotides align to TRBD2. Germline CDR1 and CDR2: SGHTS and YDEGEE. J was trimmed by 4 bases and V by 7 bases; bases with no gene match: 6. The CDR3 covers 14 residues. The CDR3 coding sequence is TGTGCCAGCGGGGGAGGACTAGCGAAAAACATTCAGTACTTC. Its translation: CASGGGLAKNIQYF. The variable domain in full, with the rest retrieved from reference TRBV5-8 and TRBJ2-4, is EAGVTQSPTHLIKTRGQQATLRCSPISGHTSVYWYQQALGLGLQFLLWYDEGEERNRGNFPPRFSGRQFPNYSSELNVNALELEDSALYLCASGGGLAKNIQYFGAGTRLSVL.

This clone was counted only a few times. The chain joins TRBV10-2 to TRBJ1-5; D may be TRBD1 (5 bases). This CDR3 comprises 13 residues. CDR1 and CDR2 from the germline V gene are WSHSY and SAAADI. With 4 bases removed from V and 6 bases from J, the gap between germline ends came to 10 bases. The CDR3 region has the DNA TGCGCCAGCAGTGGGAGGGGAGGTCAGCCCCAGCATTTT. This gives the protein CASSGRGGQPQHF.

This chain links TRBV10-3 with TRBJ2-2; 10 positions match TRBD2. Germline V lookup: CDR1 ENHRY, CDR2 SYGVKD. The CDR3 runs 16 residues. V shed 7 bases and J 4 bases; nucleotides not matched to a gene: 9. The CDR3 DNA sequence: TGTGCCATCACCACAGGGCTAGCGGGGGCCACCGGGGAGCTGTTTTTT. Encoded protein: CAITTGLAGATGELFF.

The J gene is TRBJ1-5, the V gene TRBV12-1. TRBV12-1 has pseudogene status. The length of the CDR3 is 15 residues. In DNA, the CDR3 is TGTGCCAGCAGTGAATTGGGACTTAGCAATCAGCCCCAGCATTTT. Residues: CASSELGLSNQPQHF.

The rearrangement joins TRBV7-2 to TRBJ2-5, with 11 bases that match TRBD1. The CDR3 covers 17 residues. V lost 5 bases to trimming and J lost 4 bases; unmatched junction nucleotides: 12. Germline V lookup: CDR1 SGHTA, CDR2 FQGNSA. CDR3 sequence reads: CASSTGWGGTGGETQYF. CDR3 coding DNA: TGTGCCAGCAGCACCGGGTGGGGGGGGACAGGGGGAGAGACCCAGTACTTC.

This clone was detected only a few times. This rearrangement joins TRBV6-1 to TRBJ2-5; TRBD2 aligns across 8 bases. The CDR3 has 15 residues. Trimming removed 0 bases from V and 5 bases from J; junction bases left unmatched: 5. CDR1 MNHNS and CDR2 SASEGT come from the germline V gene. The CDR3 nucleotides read TGTGCCAGCAGTGAAGCCGGGACTAGAAGGGAGACCCAGTACTTC. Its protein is CASSEAGTRRETQYF.

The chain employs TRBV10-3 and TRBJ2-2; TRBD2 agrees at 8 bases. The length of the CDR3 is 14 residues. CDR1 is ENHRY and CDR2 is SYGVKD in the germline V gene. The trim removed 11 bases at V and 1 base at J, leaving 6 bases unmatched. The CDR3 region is CASEAGENTGELFF. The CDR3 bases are TGTGCCTCCGAAGCGGGGGAGAACACCGGGGAGCTGTTTTTT.

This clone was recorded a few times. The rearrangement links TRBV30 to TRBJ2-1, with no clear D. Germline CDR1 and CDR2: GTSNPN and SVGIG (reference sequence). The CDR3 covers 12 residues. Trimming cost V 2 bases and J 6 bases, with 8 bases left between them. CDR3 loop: CAWSPGRNEQFF. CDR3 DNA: TGTGCCTGGAGTCCTGGCCGCAATGAGCAGTTCTTC.